This T cell receptor beta chain was identified in a study of control samples from healthy donors and cancer patients (dated by TCRdb to about 2020). Concerning this clone itself: Its antigen is not yet known. No much larger clonotype is one base removed from it; base qualities were not supplied.

Trimming removed 2 bases from V and 0 bases from J, leaving 10 bases between the germline ends. The CDR3 runs 15 residues from the cysteine to the phenylalanine. The only DNA kept is the CDR3, 45 bases in frame from the first base. CDR1 is given as SEHNR and CDR2 as FQNEAQ, both from the germline V gene (reference sequence). The library was generated by the immunoSEQ multiplex PCR assay. This immuneACCESS table, as held by TCRdb, lists in-frame sequences with V and J called but not all clones. Of the missing ones, under half trace to an unresolved V gene in checked studies; the others have no known cause. The sample includes more than 10,000 clones, with 85% to 95% observed a single time. The biggest ten clones account for approximately 15% of the sample.

This receptor was taken from a man older than 75 with lung cancer. The sequenced sample consisted of PBMCs. The rearranged chain carries TRBV7-9 and TRBJ1-1, and the D gene may be TRBD1, 6 bases matching. The CDR3: CASSLYGGLNTEAFF. The DNA is as follows: TGTGCCAGCAGCTTATACGGGGGGCTGAACACTGAAGCTTTCTTT.